Listed here are 21 T cell receptor beta chains from one sample, sequenced in a study of blood T cell repertoires in COVID-19. Sequencing used immunoSEQ multiplex PCR; TCRdb keeps in-frame clones, though not all of them. The table lists roughly 350,000 clones, around nine tenths of them singletons. Material for sequencing was peripheral blood. These receptor sequences come from a woman under 30 who had recovered from COVID-19.

This clone was counted a few times. V is TRBV12-5 and J is TRBJ1-5; TRBD1 aligns across 7 bases. Trimming cost V 7 bases and J 2 bases; bases outside gene matches: 11. Germline V gene sequence: CDR1 LGHNT, CDR2 FRNRAP. The CDR3 runs 16 residues. Here the CDR3 DNA reads TGTGCTAGTGTCCCCCCGCCAGGGACAGGCAATCAGCCCCAGCATTTT. This encodes CASVPPPGTGNQPQHF.

The V and J genes are TRBV6-5 and TRBJ2-3, with D perhaps TRBD1 (5 bases). Deletions cut 0 bases from V and 4 bases from J, with 14 bases between. Per germline, CDR1 MNHEY and CDR2 SVGAGI. This CDR3 is built from 16 residues. This CDR3 reads CASSYSRRGSADTQYF. The CDR3 nucleotides are TGTGCCAGCAGTTACTCGAGAAGGGGTTCGGCAGATACGCAGTATTTT.

The chain employs TRBV7-2 and TRBJ2-6; 7 bases are a match to TRBD1. CDR3 length: 16 amino acids. The V and J ends lost 2 bases and 1 base, in that order; junction bases with no gene match: 2. Germline CDR1 SGHTA, CDR2 FQGNSA. CDR3 residues: CASSLKTGSGANVLTF. CDR3 coding DNA: TGTGCCAGCAGCTTAAAGACAGGGTCTGGGGCCAACGTCCTGACTTTC.

CDR3 in amino acids: CASSRTGNYGYTF. Here the CDR3 DNA reads TGTGCCAGCAGCCGGACAGGGAACTATGGCTACACCTTC. V and J are TRBV6-6 and TRBJ1-2, with TRBD1 matching 8 bases. This CDR3 spans 13 amino acids. The germline V gene has CDR1 MNHNY and CDR2 SVGAGI (reference sequence). Trimming removed 6 bases from V and 2 bases from J; junction bases left unmatched: 2.

The chain uses TRBV5-4 and TRBJ2-5; D perhaps matches TRBD1 (6 bases). The CDR3 length is 13 residues. Looked up from germline, CDR1 is SGHNT and CDR2 is YYREEE (reference sequence). The germline V and J ends were trimmed by 1 base and 5 bases, with 9 bases remaining between them. In DNA form, the CDR3 reads TGTGCCAGCAGCTTGACAGGGTTGGAGACCCAGTACTTC. Its protein product is CASSLTGLETQYF.

This clone showed up just once. The chain has TRBV25-1 and TRBJ2-1; perhaps TRBD1 as D (5 bases). CDR3 length: 15 residues. V was cut by 2 bases and J by 2 bases, with 10 bases left in between. Germline CDR1 is MGHDK and CDR2 is SYGVNS. The CDR3 DNA sequence: TGTGCCAGCAGTGAAGCAGGGTTCCCCTACAATGAGCAGTTCTTC. The encoded protein is CASSEAGFPYNEQFF.

This clone was detected only once. The V and J genes are TRBV5-6 and TRBJ1-2; 8 bases are shared with TRBD1. The CDR3 covers 17 residues. Trimming at V came to 3 bases and at J to 0 bases, leaving 10 bases not matched to a gene. CDR1 and CDR2 (germline): SGHDT, YYEEEE. In DNA form, the CDR3 reads TGTGCCAGCAGCTCGGACAGGGTCATATCTACTAACTATGGCTACACCTTC. Translating it yields CASSSDRVISTNYGYTF.

The chain joins TRBV9 to TRBJ2-1; TRBD1 matches at 10 bases. CDR1 and CDR2 from the germline V gene are SGDLS and YYNGEE. This CDR3 has 13 residues. The V segment lost 3 bases and the J segment 7 bases; nucleotides outside the gene matches: 1. CDR3 nucleotide sequence: TGTGCCAGCAGCGGGACAGGGGGAAATGAGCAGTTCTTC. Translating it yields CASSGTGGNEQFF. The full variable domain, rest sourced from reference TRBV9 and TRBJ2-1, is DSGVTQTPKHLITATGQRVTLRCSPRSGDLSVYWYQQSLDQGLQFLIQYYNGEERAKGNILERFSAQQFPDLHSELNLSSLELGDSALYFCASSGTGGNEQFFGPGTRLTVL.

The rearrangement links TRBV2 to TRBJ2-1, with a tentative D call TRBD2 (5 bases). The CDR3 runs to 13 residues. Trimming left V 4 bases short and J 7 bases short, with 11 bases between. From germline, CDR1 is SNHLY and CDR2 FYNNEI. As DNA, the CDR3 is TGTGCCAGCAGTGGGGAGTACGGGAATGAGCAGTTCTTC. Its protein is CASSGEYGNEQFF.

This rearrangement joins TRBV7-9 to TRBJ1-4, with 7 bases matching TRBD1. Germline-derived CDR1 and CDR2 are SEHNR and FQNEAQ (reference sequence). The CDR3 length is 15 residues. J was trimmed by 3 bases and V by 5 bases; bases with no gene match: 6. CDR3 region: CASSPTTGPNEKLFF. As DNA, the CDR3 is TGTGCCAGCAGCCCTACGACAGGGCCTAATGAAAAACTGTTTTTT.

The chain links TRBV11-2 to TRBJ2-7; 8 nucleotides match TRBD2. The CDR3 has 13 amino acids. V shed 6 bases and J 6 bases; nucleotides not matched to a gene: 7. Germline values: CDR1 SGHAT, CDR2 FQNNGV. The CDR3, as DNA: TGTGCCAGCAGGCGGGGGGTCCCCAGCGAGCAGTACGTC. The encoded protein is CASRRGVPSEQYV.

The chain is built from TRBV7-9 and TRBJ1-5; TRBD1 matches 8 bases. V was clipped by 5 bases and J by 7 bases; unmatched bases: 7. This CDR3 is 14 amino acids long. Germline CDR1 and CDR2: SEHNR and FQNEAQ (reference sequence). The CDR3 reads CASSGQGAGQPQHF. The CDR3 DNA reads TGTGCCAGCAGCGGGCAGGGGGCGGGCCAGCCCCAGCATTTT.

The genes are TRBV5-1 and TRBJ2-3; D remains unclear. V shed 4 bases and J shed 6 bases, with 12 bases lying between them. The length of the CDR3 is 13 residues. CDR1 and CDR2 (germline): SGHRS, YFSETQ. This chain's CDR3 is CASSMGKRDTQYF. In DNA form, the CDR3 reads TGCGCCAGCAGCATGGGGAAGCGCGATACGCAGTATTTT. The entire variable domain, with the rest obtained from reference TRBV5-1 and TRBJ2-3, is as follows: KAGVTQTPRYLIKTRGQQVTLSCSPISGHRSVSWYQQTPGQGLQFLFEYFSETQRNKGNFPGRFSGRQFSNSRSEMNVSTLELGDSALYLCASSMGKRDTQYFGPGTRLTVL.

The chain is built from TRBV18 and TRBJ1-2, with 8 bases that match TRBD1. This CDR3 comprises 14 residues. With V trimmed by 3 bases and J by 6 bases, 6 bases remained unmatched. Germline assignment: CDR1 KGHSH and CDR2 LQKENI. CDR3 coding DNA: TGTGCCAGCTCACCCACACAGGGGGTGGATGGCTACACCTTC. Protein product: CASSPTQGVDGYTF. Full variable domain (outside the CDR3, taken from reference TRBV18 and TRBJ1-2): NAGVMQNPRHLVRRRGQEARLRCSPMKGHSHVYWYRQLPEEGLKFMVYLQKENIIDESGMPKERFSAEFPKEGPSILRIQQVVRGDSAAYFCASSPTQGVDGYTFGSGTRLTVV.

The chain carries TRBV7-2 and TRBJ2-3, with 8 bases that match TRBD1. Germline V gives CDR1 SGHTA, CDR2 FQGNSA. The CDR3 sequence is 15 residues long. V lost 5 bases and J lost 6; bases outside the gene matches: 10. This CDR3 is CASSAGQGVDDTQYF. Written as DNA, the CDR3 is TGTGCCAGCAGCGCAGGACAGGGAGTTGACGATACGCAGTATTTT. The entire variable domain, with the rest obtained from reference TRBV7-2 and TRBJ2-3, is as follows: GAGVSQSPSNKVTEKGKDVELRCDPISGHTALYWYRQSLGQGLEFLIYFQGNSAPDKSGLPSDRFSAERTGGSVSTLTIQRTQQEDSAVYLCASSAGQGVDDTQYFGPGTRLTVL.

The chain joins TRBV6-1 to TRBJ2-7, with a weak D call TRBD2 (5 bases). This CDR3 has 13 residues. V was cut by 3 bases and J by 0 bases, with 6 bases left in between. Germline CDR1 MNHNS, CDR2 SASEGT. The CDR3 region is CASSDGSSYEQYV. In DNA, the CDR3 is TGTGCCAGCAGTGATGGGAGCTCCTACGAGCAGTACGTC.

The chain couples TRBV5-6 to TRBJ1-3, with D possibly TRBD1 on 5 matching bases. Trimming removed 4 bases at V and 3 bases at J, with 14 bases between. This CDR3 region has 15 residues. Germline CDR1 SGHDT, CDR2 YYEEEE. The CDR3 DNA is TGTGCCAGCAGCAGAAATACAGGTTTTGGAAACACCATATATTTT. Translating it yields CASSRNTGFGNTIYF.

The chain uses TRBV29-1 and TRBJ2-5; TRBD2 aligns across 12 bases. The length of the CDR3 is 15 residues. J was trimmed by 5 bases and V by 6 bases; bases with no gene match: 10. Germline values: CDR1 SQVTM, CDR2 ANQGSEA. In DNA, the CDR3 is TGCAGCGTCGTAAGACTAGCGGGAGTAACCGAGACCCAGTACTTC. This sequence encodes CSVVRLAGVTETQYF.

The V gene is TRBV12-3 or TRBV12-4, the J gene TRBJ1-5, with a weak D call TRBD1 (6 bases). The CDR3 extends over 13 amino acids. Trimming took 7 bases from V and 5 from J, leaving 12 bases between them. The CDR3 is CASNQDRYQPQHF. DNA for the CDR3: TGTGCCAGCAACCAGGACAGATATCAGCCCCAGCATTTT.

The chain joins TRBV13 to TRBJ2-6; the D gene is possibly TRBD2 (6 bases). V was pared by 0 bases and J by 2 bases, with 11 bases between. This CDR3 is 17 amino acids long. Germline V CDR1 and CDR2: PRHDT, FYEKMQ (reference sequence). The CDR3 bases are TGTGCCAGCAGCTTAGGCCGTGCGGGAACTGGGGCCAACGTCCTGACTTTC. It is translated as CASSLGRAGTGANVLTF.

This chain joins TRBV5-5 and TRBJ1-2, with 9 nucleotides matching TRBD1. Trimming cost V 2 bases and J 3 bases; bases outside gene matches: 5. The germline V gene has CDR1 SGHKS and CDR2 YYEKEE (reference sequence). The CDR3 is 15 residues long. The CDR3 loop reads CASSLFRDRDYGYTF. CDR3 DNA: TGTGCCAGCAGCTTATTCCGGGACAGGGACTATGGCTACACCTTC.